These T cell receptor beta chains were read from a single sample in a study of naive and memory T cell subsets. TCRdb re-called the UMI-ligation and nested PCR reads with MiXCR, one entry per CDR3 protein. The data contain tens of thousands of distinct CDR3 sequences, under 8.5% of them singletons. The specimen comprised skin, sampled from a tuberculin skin test site. The source is an adult in good health. Both conserved end residues are part of each CDR3. D genes are given only for firm matches. Not every row has a clone size; where given, it reads once, few, many or a size class.

CDR3: CASSPGGSPLGYTF
DNA: TGTGCCAGCAGCCCCGGAGGGTCCCCGCTCGGCTACACCTTC
J: TRBJ1-2
size: many
D: .
V: TRBV11-2

CDR3: CASSYSGLCTDTQYF
DNA: TGTGCCAGCAGTTACTCGGGACTTTGCACAGATACGCAGTATTTT
J: TRBJ2-3
size: few
D: .
V: TRBV6-2/TRBV6-3

CDR3: CASSWRGAGYGYTF
DNA: TGTGCCAGCAGTTGGAGGGGCGCGGGCTATGGCTACACCTTC
J: TRBJ1-2
size: many
D: .
V: TRBV27

CDR3: CASSDVRISNQPQHF
DNA: TGTGCCAGCAGTGACGTAAGGATTAGCAATCAGCCCCAGCATTTT
J: TRBJ1-5
size: few
D: .
V: TRBV6-1

CDR3: CASSEKGRNQPQHF
DNA: TGTGCCAGCAGTGAAAAGGGCAGGAATCAGCCCCAGCATTTT
J: TRBJ1-5
size: .
D: .
V: TRBV2

CDR3: CASRTSRSEAFF
DNA: TGTGCCAGCAGAACCTCCCGATCAGAAGCTTTCTTT
J: TRBJ1-1
size: few
D: .
V: TRBV7-6

CDR3: CATGTSGDHGQETQYF
DNA: TGTGCCACCGGGACTAGCGGGGACCACGGGCAAGAGACCCAGTACTTC
J: TRBJ2-5
size: .
D: TRBD2
V: TRBV2

CDR3: CASSLGPINEQFF
DNA: TGTGCCAGCAGCTTAGGGCCTATTAATGAGCAGTTCTTC
J: TRBJ2-1
size: few
D: .
V: TRBV11-2

CDR3: CASSSQGDSPLHF
DNA: TGTGCCAGCAGTTCGCAGGGTGATTCACCCCTCCACTTT
J: TRBJ1-6
size: many
D: .
V: TRBV12-3/TRBV12-4

CDR3: CAISDRADYGYTF
DNA: TGTGCCATCAGTGACAGGGCCGACTATGGCTACACCTTC
J: TRBJ1-2
size: .
D: .
V: TRBV10-3

CDR3: CASSTWTGNQPQHF
DNA: TGTGCCAGTAGTACGTGGACAGGGAATCAGCCCCAGCATTTT
J: TRBJ1-5
size: .
D: TRBD1
V: TRBV19

CDR3: CASSEAMGSSYEQYF
DNA: TGTGCCAGCAGTGAAGCGATGGGTTCCTCCTACGAGCAGTACTTC
J: TRBJ2-7
size: many
D: .
V: TRBV6-1

CDR3: CASRNWGGQGGNSPLHF
DNA: TGCGCCAGCCGCAACTGGGGGGGGCAGGGGGGTAATTCACCCCTCCACTTT
J: TRBJ1-6
size: many
D: TRBD1
V: TRBV10-1

CDR3: CSVGRRGNTEAFF
DNA: TGCAGTGTGGGACGGAGAGGGAACACTGAAGCTTTCTTT
J: TRBJ1-1
size: many
D: .
V: TRBV20-1

CDR3: CASSQARTAFTGELFF
DNA: TGTGCCAGCAGCCAAGCCCGGACAGCCTTTACCGGGGAGCTGTTTTTT
J: TRBJ2-2
size: few
D: .
V: TRBV4-2

CDR3: CSVVGGVTDTQYF
DNA: TGCAGCGTTGTAGGGGGCGTGACAGATACGCAGTATTTT
J: TRBJ2-3
size: many
D: TRBD1
V: TRBV29-1

CDR3: CASSSLVNTGELFF
DNA: TGTGCCAGCAGCTCCCTAGTGAACACCGGGGAGCTGTTTTTT
J: TRBJ2-2
size: many
D: .
V: TRBV7-9

CDR3: CASSQFPGSTDTQYF
DNA: TGCGCCAGCAGCCAATTCCCAGGAAGCACAGATACGCAGTATTTT
J: TRBJ2-3
size: .
D: .
V: TRBV4-1

CDR3: CASSYRSSYNSPLHF
DNA: TGTGCCAGCAGTTATCGGAGCTCCTATAATTCACCCCTCCACTTT
J: TRBJ1-6
size: .
D: .
V: TRBV6-5

CDR3: CATSPTGKGYNEQFF
DNA: TGTGCCACCAGCCCAACAGGGAAAGGCTACAATGAGCAGTTCTTC
J: TRBJ2-1
size: many
D: .
V: TRBV24-1

CDR3: CSATTSNTQYF
DNA: TGCAGTGCTACGACCTCTAATACGCAGTATTTT
J: TRBJ2-3
size: many
D: .
V: TRBV20-1

CDR3: CASSPRGGLSTDTQYF
DNA: TGTGCCAGCAGCCCAAGGGGGGGCCTTAGCACAGATACGCAGTATTTT
J: TRBJ2-3
size: many
D: .
V: TRBV3-1

CDR3: CASSQDSASALDEQYF
DNA: TGTGCCAGCAGCCAAGATTCAGCGTCAGCCTTGGACGAGCAGTACTTC
J: TRBJ2-7
size: many
D: .
V: TRBV4-2

CDR3: CASSQGGVLAKNIQYF
DNA: TGCGCCAGCAGCCAAGGGGGGGTCTTGGCCAAAAACATTCAGTACTTC
J: TRBJ2-4
size: few
D: .
V: TRBV4-1

CDR3: CASRPYQETQYF
DNA: TGTGCCAGCAGACCGTACCAAGAGACCCAGTACTTC
J: TRBJ2-5
size: many
D: .
V: TRBV2

CDR3: CASSLLSVEAFF
DNA: TGTGCCAGCAGCTTACTGTCAGTTGAAGCTTTCTTT
J: TRBJ1-1
size: few
D: .
V: TRBV5-6

CDR3: CASSQGQGATYEQYF
DNA: TGTGCCAGCAGCCAAGGACAGGGGGCCACCTACGAGCAGTACTTC
J: TRBJ2-7
size: many
D: TRBD1
V: TRBV7-9

CDR3: CASSPDRFGEETQYF
DNA: TGTGCCAGTAGCCCCGACAGATTTGGGGAAGAGACCCAGTACTTC
J: TRBJ2-5
size: many
D: .
V: TRBV19

CDR3: CASSESGTSGATQYF
DNA: TGTGCCAGCAGTGAATCCGGGACTAGCGGGGCCACCCAGTACTTC
J: TRBJ2-5
size: many
D: TRBD2
V: TRBV6-1

CDR3: CASRRAGVDTGELFF
DNA: TGTGCCAGCAGGCGTGCGGGGGTGGACACCGGGGAGCTGTTTTTT
J: TRBJ2-2
size: many
D: TRBD2
V: TRBV12-3/TRBV12-4

CDR3: CASSLGQGRSYEQYF
DNA: TGTGCCAGCAGCTTAGGACAGGGTCGCTCCTACGAGCAGTACTTC
J: TRBJ2-7
size: few
D: TRBD1
V: TRBV11-2